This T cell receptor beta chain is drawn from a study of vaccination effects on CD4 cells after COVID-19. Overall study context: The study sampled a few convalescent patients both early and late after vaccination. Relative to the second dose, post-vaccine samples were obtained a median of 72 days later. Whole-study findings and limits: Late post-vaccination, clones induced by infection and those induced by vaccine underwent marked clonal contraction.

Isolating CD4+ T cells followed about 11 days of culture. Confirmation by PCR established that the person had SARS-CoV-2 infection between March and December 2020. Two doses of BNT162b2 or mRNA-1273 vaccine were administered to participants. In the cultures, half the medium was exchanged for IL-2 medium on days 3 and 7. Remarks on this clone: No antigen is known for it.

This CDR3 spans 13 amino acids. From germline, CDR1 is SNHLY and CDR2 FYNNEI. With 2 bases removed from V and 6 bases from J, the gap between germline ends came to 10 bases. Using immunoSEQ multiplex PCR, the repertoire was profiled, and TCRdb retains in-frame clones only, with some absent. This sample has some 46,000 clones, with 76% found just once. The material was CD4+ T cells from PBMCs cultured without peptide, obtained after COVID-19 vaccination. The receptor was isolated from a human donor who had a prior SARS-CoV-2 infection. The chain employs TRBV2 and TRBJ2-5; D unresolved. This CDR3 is CASSERVKKTQYF. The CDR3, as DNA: TGTGCCAGCAGTGAAAGGGTTAAGAAGACCCAGTACTTC.